The 9 T cell receptor beta chains reported below all come from one sample, sequenced in a study of blood T cell repertoires in COVID-19. Method: immunoSEQ multiplex PCR; TCRdb's copy keeps in-frame clones and lacks some. The table includes some 70,000 clones, about 87% detected once. The specimen was peripheral blood. The receptors were sampled from a man aged 45-60 years with active COVID-19.

This clone was picked up a small number of times. J is TRBJ2-1 and V is TRBV27, with TRBD2 as a possible D gene (6 bases). The CDR3 has 13 amino acids. The germline V gene has CDR1 MNHEY and CDR2 SMNVEV (reference sequence). V lost 6 bases to trimming and J lost 3 bases, with 9 bases between them. The CDR3 is CASRVAVYNEQFF. The CDR3 DNA reads TGTGCCAGCAGGGTAGCGGTCTACAATGAGCAGTTCTTC.

V usage is TRBV7-3 and J usage is TRBJ2-3; 7 bases line up with TRBD1. The V segment lost 5 bases and the J segment 8 bases; nucleotides outside the gene matches: 7. Germline V gene sequence: CDR1 SGHTA, CDR2 FQGTGA. The CDR3 is 13 residues long. In DNA, the CDR3 is TGTGCCAGCAGCCCGACAGGGCTGGGTACGCAGTATTTT. Translated: CASSPTGLGTQYF.

The chain joins TRBV10-3 to TRBJ2-5, with D maybe TRBD1 (8 bases). The length of the CDR3 is 14 residues. The V end was cut by 10 bases, the J end by 1 base, with 16 bases between. Germline V CDR1 and CDR2: ENHRY, SYGVKD. CDR3 bases: TGTGCCACCGGACAGGGAGGGAGCCAAGAGACCCAGTACTTC. Amino acids: CATGQGGSQETQYF.

CDR3 sequence (DNA): TGTGCCAGCAGCCCTCTCAGGGAGGGCACTGAAGCTTTCTTT. Its translation is CASSPLREGTEAFF. The rearrangement joins TRBV4-2 to TRBJ1-1; D is perhaps TRBD1 (5 bases). The CDR3 is 14 residues long. Deletions cut 4 bases from V and 4 bases from J, with 13 bases between. The germline V gene has CDR1 LGHNA and CDR2 YNFKEQ.

V is TRBV7-2 and J is TRBJ1-2; tentatively, D is TRBD1 (5 bases). Trimming removed 5 bases from V and 8 bases from J, with 15 bases in between. The CDR3 is 13 residues long. CDR1 and CDR2 from the germline V gene are SGHTA and FQGNSA. The CDR3 DNA is TGTGCCAGCAGCCCCAGCAGGGAAGACGGCTACACCTTC. Translated, it gives CASSPSREDGYTF.

V usage is TRBV5-6 and J usage is TRBJ2-7; the match to TRBD1 covers 9 bases. This CDR3 has 14 residues. From germline, CDR1 is SGHDT and CDR2 YYEEEE. Trimming took 4 bases from V and 5 from J; bases not matched to a gene: 7. CDR3 amino acids: CASSLRDRVDEQYF. In DNA, the CDR3 is TGTGCCAGCAGCCTCCGGGACAGGGTGGACGAGCAGTACTTC.

The chain employs TRBV6-2 or TRBV6-3 and TRBJ2-5; D remains unclear. The V end lost 2 bases, the J end lost 4 bases, and 14 bases lay between the germline ends. Germline lookup yields CDR1 MNHEY and CDR2 SVGEGT. The CDR3 has 15 residues. CDR3 sequence: CASSYSQLDSETQYF. CDR3 nucleotide sequence: TGTGCCAGCAGTTACAGTCAGCTAGACTCAGAGACCCAGTACTTC.

The V call is TRBV28, the J call TRBJ2-3, with 10 bases that match TRBD2. Germline CDR1 is MDHEN and CDR2 is SYDVKM. V trimming: 6 bases; J trimming: 4 bases; junction bases outside the gene matches: 16. The CDR3 length is 18 residues. The CDR3 here is CASSRTSGILDGADTQYF. As DNA, the CDR3 is TGTGCCAGCAGCCGAACTAGCGGGATCCTGGATGGGGCAGATACGCAGTATTTT.

CDR3: CASSQMSLNYNEQFF. The CDR3 nucleotides read TGTGCCAGCAGCCAAATGAGCCTTAACTACAATGAGCAGTTCTTC. The J gene is TRBJ2-1, the V gene TRBV3-1 (or the pseudogene TRBV3-2); D ambiguous. The germline V and J ends were trimmed by 2 bases and 3 bases, with 11 bases remaining between them. The CDR3 is made up of 15 amino acids. The germline V gene has CDR1 LGHDT and CDR2 YNNKEL (reference sequence).